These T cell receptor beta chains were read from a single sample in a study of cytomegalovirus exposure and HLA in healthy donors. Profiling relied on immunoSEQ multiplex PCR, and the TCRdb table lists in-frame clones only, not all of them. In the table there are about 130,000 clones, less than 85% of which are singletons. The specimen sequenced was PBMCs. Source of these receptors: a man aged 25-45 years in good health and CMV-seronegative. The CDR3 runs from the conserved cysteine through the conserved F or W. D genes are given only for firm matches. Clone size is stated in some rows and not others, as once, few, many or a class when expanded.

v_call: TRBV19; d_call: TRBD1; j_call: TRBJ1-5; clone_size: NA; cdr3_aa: CASSTLPGTDNQPQHF; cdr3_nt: TGTGCCAGTAGTACCCTCCCTGGGACAGACAATCAGCCCCAGCATTTT
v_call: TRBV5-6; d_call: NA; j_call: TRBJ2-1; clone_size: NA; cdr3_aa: CASSWRGSYNEQFF; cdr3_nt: TGTGCCAGCAGCTGGAGGGGATCCTACAATGAGCAGTTCTTC
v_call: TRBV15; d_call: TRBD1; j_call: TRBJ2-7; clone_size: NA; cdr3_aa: CATSRMDRVNYEQYF; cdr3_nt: TGTGCCACCAGCAGAATGGACAGGGTAAATTACGAGCAGTACTTC
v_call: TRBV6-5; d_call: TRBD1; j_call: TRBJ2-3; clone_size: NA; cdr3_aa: CASSYTGTGYTDTQYF; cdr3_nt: TGTGCCAGCAGTTACACCGGGACAGGGTACACAGATACGCAGTATTTT
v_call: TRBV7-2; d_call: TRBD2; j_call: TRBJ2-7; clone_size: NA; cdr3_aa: CASSSTGLAGGEQYF; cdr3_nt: TGTGCCAGCAGCTCCACGGGACTAGCGGGAGGGGAGCAGTACTTC
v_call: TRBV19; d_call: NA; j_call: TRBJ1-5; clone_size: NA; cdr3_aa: CASSEQGGQPQHF; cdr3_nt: TGTGCCAGTAGTGAACAGGGTGGGCAGCCCCAGCATTTT
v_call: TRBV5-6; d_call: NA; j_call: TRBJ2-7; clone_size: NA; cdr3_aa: CARSQGRAHEQYF; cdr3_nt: TGTGCCAGGTCTCAGGGTCGCGCCCACGAGCAGTACTTC
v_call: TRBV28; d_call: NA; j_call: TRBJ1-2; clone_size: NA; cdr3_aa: CASSLTDYGYTF; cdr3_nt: TGTGCCAGCAGTTTAACAGACTATGGCTACACCTTC
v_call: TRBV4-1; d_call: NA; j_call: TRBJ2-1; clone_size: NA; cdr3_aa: CASSQDYTRSNEQFF; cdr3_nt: TGCGCCAGCAGCCAAGACTATACTAGATCTAATGAGCAGTTCTTC
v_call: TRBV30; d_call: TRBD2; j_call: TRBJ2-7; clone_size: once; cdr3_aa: CAWNGGASGSEQYF; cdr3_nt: TGTGCCTGGAATGGGGGGGCTAGCGGGAGCGAGCAGTACTTC
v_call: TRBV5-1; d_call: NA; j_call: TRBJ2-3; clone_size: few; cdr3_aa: CASSFTRTTHDTQYF; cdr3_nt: TGCGCCAGCAGCTTTACACGAACTACCCACGATACGCAGTATTTT
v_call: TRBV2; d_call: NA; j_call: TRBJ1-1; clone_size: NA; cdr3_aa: CASKPGGSEAFF; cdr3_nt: TGTGCCAGCAAGCCAGGAGGCTCTGAAGCTTTCTTT
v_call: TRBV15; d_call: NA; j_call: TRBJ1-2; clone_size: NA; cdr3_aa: CATSRARARGYGYTF; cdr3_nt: TGTGCCACCAGCAGAGCGAGGGCGCGGGGCTATGGCTACACCTTC
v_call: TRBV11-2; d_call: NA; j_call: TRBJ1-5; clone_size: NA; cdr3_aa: CASSLGGRDDQPQHF; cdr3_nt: TGTGCCAGCAGCTTAGGGGGTCGGGATGATCAGCCCCAGCATTTT
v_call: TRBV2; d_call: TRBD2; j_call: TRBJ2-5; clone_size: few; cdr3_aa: CASSTGLAGEGQETQYF; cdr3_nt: TGTGCCAGCAGCACGGGGCTAGCGGGAGAGGGGCAGGAGACCCAGTACTTC
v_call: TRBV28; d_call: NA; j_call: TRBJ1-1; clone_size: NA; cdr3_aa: CASSLDAQVREGAFF; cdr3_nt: TGTGCCAGCAGTTTAGACGCTCAAGTACGGGAGGGGGCTTTCTTT
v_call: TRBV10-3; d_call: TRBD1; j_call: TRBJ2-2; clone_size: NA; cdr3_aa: CAIPAGDRGNTNTGELFF; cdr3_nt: TGTGCCATCCCCGCCGGGGACAGGGGGAATACGAACACCGGGGAGCTGTTTTTT
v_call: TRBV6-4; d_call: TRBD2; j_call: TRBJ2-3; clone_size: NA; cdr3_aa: CASSEAGGTDTQYF; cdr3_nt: TGTGCCAGCAGTGAAGCGGGAGGGACAGATACGCAGTATTTT
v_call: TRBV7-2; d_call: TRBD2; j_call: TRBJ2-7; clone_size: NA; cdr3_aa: CASSLLAGGPSYEQYF; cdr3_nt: TGTGCCAGCAGTTTGCTCGCGGGAGGTCCCTCCTACGAGCAGTACTTC
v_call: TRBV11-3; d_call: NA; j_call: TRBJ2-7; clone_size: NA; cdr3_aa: CASSAGPKQYF; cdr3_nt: TGTGCCAGCAGCGCGGGACCCAAGCAGTACTTC
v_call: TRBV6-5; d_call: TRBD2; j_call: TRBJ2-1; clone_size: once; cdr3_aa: CASSYRTSNEQFF; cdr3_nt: TGTGCCAGCAGTTATCGGACTAGCAATGAGCAGTTCTTC
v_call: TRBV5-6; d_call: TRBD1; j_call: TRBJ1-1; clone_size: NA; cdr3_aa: CASSLTGTAFDTEAFF; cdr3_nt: TGTGCCAGCAGCCTGACAGGGACCGCCTTTGACACTGAAGCTTTCTTT
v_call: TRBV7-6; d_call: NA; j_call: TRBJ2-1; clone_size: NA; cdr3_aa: CASSLYRENEQFF; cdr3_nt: TGTGCCAGCAGCCTTTACAGGGAAAATGAGCAGTTCTTC
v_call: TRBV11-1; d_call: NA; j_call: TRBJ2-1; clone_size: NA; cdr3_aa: CASSWLQGPEEFF; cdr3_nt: TGTGCCAGCAGCTGGCTACAGGGACCAGAGGAGTTCTTC